The clone carrying this TCR beta chain was counted many times. The antigen remains undetermined. The CDR3 is made up of 17 amino acids. The germline V gene has CDR1 SQVTM and CDR2 ANQGSEA. The trim removed 7 bases at V and 4 bases at J, leaving 15 bases unmatched. These data originate in a study of molecular identifiers for immune sequencing clone quantification. As CD8+CD4-CCR7+CD45RA+ cells, naive CD8 T cells were sorted. Study results and caveats: The share of molecules held by clones above 20 RNA copies was over 98% in effector cells and under 1% in naive cells.

Methods described previously were used for bulk TCR libraries, and listed TCR primers were applied. TCRdb recomputed calls from the PCR reads with MiXCR, one row per CDR3 protein. The data show roughly 71,000 distinct CDR3 sequences, approximately 17% seen once. Sequences were obtained from naive CD8+ T cells from blood, with Jurkat cell RNA spiked in. Subset described: FACS-sorted CD8+CD4-CCR7+CD45RA+ naive T cells. The TCR comes from a human donor in good health. Some libraries in this study had Jurkat cell RNA spiked in. The chain has TRBV29-1 and TRBJ2-6, with 8 bases aligning to TRBD2. The CDR3 here is CSAETGTSGIGANVLTF. For the CDR3, the DNA is TGCAGCGCAGAGACCGGGACTAGTGGGATAGGGGCCAACGTCCTGACTTTC.